This T cell receptor (beta chain) is drawn from a study of blood T cell repertoires in COVID-19. Study context: Some COVID-19 samples were acute and others convalescent; all came from the United States, Italy and Spain. T cells, B-cell-depleted T cells, or PBMCs provided the cDNA or gDNA that served as material.

The CDR3 extends over 15 amino acids. Germline V gene data show CDR1 as SGHTA and CDR2 as FQGNSA. The trim removed 5 bases at V and 4 bases at J, leaving 10 bases unmatched. In the original workflow: Amplification of reference gene primers provided the estimated nucleated cell counts. Only in-frame clones appear in the TCRdb table, and some are missing; sequencing was by immunoSEQ multiplex PCR. The DNA gave D and trimming, while V, J and clone size come from that table. The sample contains under 300,000 clones, 80% to 90% of which appear only once. The chain uses TRBV7-2 and TRBJ2-5, with TRBD2 matching 7 bases. The receptor was isolated from a man aged 60-69 years with acute or convalescent COVID-19. Sequencing was done on a sample of peripheral blood. The CDR3 here is CASSPGGAGRETQYF. Written as DNA, the CDR3 is TGTGCCAGCAGCCCGGGGGGAGCGGGGCGAGAGACCCAGTACTTC.